This section outlines one T cell receptor beta chain sequence together with its context. The data originate from a study of T cells in Graves' hyperthyroidism and ophthalmopathy. V was trimmed by 3 bases and J by 11 bases, leaving 16 bases between them. Germline V gene lookup returns CDR1 SGHAT and CDR2 FQDESV (reference sequence). CDR3 length: 13 amino acids. Each patient was aged 18 to 65 and had newly diagnosed hyperthyroidism of under 2 months' duration. The investigators amplified TCR beta CDR3 regions from RNA transcripts. The TCR CDR3 was amplified in a first-round RT-PCR using the HTBI primer set. TCRdb processed the multiplex PCR reads anew with MiXCR; each CDR3 protein has one entry. This table has 300,000 to 450,000 distinct CDR3 sequences, roughly 15% appearing once.

Sequenced material: blood. The TCR comes from a woman aged 25-40 years with Graves' hyperthyroidism that later progressed to Graves' ophthalmopathy. The chain uses TRBV11-1 and TRBJ1-1; no definite D call. CDR3 loop: CASSFGEELEAFF. In nucleotides, the CDR3 is TGTGCCAGCAGCTTTGGCGAGGAACTCGAGGCTTTCTTT.